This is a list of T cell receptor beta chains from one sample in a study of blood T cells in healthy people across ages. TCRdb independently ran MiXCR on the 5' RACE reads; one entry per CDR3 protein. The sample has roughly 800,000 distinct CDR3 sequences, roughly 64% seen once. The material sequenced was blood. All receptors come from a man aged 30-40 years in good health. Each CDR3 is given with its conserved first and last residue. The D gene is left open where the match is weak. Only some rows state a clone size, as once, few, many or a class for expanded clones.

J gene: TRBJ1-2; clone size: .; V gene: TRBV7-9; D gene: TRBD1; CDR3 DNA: TGTGCCAGCAGCGCCCTGGCGGGACAGGGATTCTATGGCTACACCTTC; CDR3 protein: CASSALAGQGFYGYTF
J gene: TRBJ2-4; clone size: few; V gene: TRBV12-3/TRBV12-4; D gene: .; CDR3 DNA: TGTGCCAGCAGTTTTGGAGGGATCGACCGACAAGACGGGTACTTC; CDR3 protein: CASSFGGIDRQDGYF
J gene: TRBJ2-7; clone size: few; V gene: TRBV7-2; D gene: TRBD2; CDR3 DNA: TGTGCCAGCAGTTTAGCGGGAATCACCTACGAGCAGTACTTC; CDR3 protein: CASSLAGITYEQYF
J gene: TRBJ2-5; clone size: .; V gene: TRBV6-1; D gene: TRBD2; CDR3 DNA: TGTGCCAGCAGACTAAGACTAGCGGGAGATCTCCGGGAGACCCAGTACTTC; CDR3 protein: CASRLRLAGDLRETQYF
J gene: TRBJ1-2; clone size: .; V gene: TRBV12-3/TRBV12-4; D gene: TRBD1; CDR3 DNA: TGTGCCAGCAGACGGGACAGGCCCTATGGCTACACCTTC; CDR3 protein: CASRRDRPYGYTF
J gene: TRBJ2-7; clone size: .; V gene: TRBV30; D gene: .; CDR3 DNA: TGTGCCTGGAGTGCTCGGGGTGGGTTAACCTACGAGCAGTACTTC; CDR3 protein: CAWSARGGLTYEQYF
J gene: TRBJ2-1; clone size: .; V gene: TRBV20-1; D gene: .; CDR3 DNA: TGCAGTGCTAGGGGCGAGGAAGGCAATGAGCAGTTCTTC; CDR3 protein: CSARGEEGNEQFF
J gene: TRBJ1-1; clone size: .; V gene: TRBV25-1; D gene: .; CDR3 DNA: TGTGCCAGCATTGGGACAATCGCTTTCTTT; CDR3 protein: CASIGTIAFF
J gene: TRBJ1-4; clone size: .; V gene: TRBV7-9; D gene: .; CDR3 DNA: TGTGCCAGCAGCCTACTAATGGGGACGGCGGACTATAATGAAAAACTGTTTTTT; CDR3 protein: CASSLLMGTADYNEKLFF
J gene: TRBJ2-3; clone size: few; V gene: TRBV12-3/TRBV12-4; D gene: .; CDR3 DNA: TGTGCCAGCAGTTTTGTACGAGGGGGCACAGATACGCAGTATTTT; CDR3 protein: CASSFVRGGTDTQYF
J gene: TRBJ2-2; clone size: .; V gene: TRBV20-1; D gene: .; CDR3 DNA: TGCAGTGCTAGAGACAGGCGGAACACCGGGGAGCTGTTTTTT; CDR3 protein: CSARDRRNTGELFF
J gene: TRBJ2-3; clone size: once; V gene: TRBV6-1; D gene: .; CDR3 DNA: TGTGCCAGCAGAGACAACACCATACAGGGAGGTCCAGATACGCAGTATTTT; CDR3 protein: CASRDNTIQGGPDTQYF
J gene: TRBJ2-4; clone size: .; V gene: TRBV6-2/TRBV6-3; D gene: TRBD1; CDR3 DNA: TGTGCCAGCAGTACGACCGACAGGGCCCCAGCCAAAAACATTCAGTACTTC; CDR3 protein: CASSTTDRAPAKNIQYF
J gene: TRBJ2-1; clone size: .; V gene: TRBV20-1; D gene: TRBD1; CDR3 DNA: TGCAGTGCTCTTGAGTGGACAGGGGACTACAATGAGCAGTTCTTC; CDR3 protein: CSALEWTGDYNEQFF
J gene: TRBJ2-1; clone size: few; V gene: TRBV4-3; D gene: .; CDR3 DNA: TGCGCCAGCGGAGACATGTGGGACAATGAGCAGTTCTTC; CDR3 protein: CASGDMWDNEQFF
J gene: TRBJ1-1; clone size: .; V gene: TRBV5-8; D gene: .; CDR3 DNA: TGTGCCAGCAGCCACGGAAGTAGAGGGGAGGTCACTGAAGCTTTCTTT; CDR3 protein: CASSHGSRGEVTEAFF
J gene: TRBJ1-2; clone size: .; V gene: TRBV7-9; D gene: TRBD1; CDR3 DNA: TGTGCCAGCAGCCCCACCGTCCAGGGGGAGAGGGGCTACACCTTC; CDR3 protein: CASSPTVQGERGYTF